The subject of this entry is one T cell receptor (beta chain). Its antigen is undetermined. Documented time point: sample taken at primary tumor resection. The authors sequenced whole RNA from tumor, nontumor lung or frozen PBMC without sorting. These data are taken from a study of spatial heterogeneity in lung cancer. Germline CDR1 and CDR2: SGHNT and YENEEA. The CDR3 contains 13 residues. The junction had 4 bases not matched to a gene; V was cut back by 5 bases and J by 5 bases. TCRdb passed the 5' RACE reads through MiXCR, listing each CDR3 protein once. The top ten hold more than 10% of the sample, which has 7,000 or so distinct CDR3 sequences, under 20% seen once. Whole-study findings and limits: Intratumoral expanded alpha and beta TCR counts were found to track tumor mutation counts.

The sequencing here drew on lung tumor tissue, taken at surgery. The chain is built from TRBV11-3 and TRBJ2-5, with 8 bases aligning to TRBD1. This receptor was identified in a female donor with early-stage non-small cell lung cancer. The CDR3 DNA follows: TGTGCCAGCAGCGCGGACAGGGAGGAGACCCAGTACTTC. As protein: CASSADREETQYF.